This T cell receptor beta chain was observed in a study of blood T cell repertoires in COVID-19. Study at large: Samples taken during acute and convalescent COVID-19 were collected in the United States, Italy and Spain.

Sequencing used immunoSEQ multiplex PCR; TCRdb keeps in-frame clones, though not all of them. Among 40,000 or so clones listed, roughly 70% were seen once. The V gene's germline CDR1 is SGHVS and CDR2 FQNEAQ. Trimming took off 4 bases at V and 7 bases at J, with 9 bases between the two ends. The CDR3 runs 12 residues. The sequenced sample consisted of peripheral blood. This sequence joins TRBV7-8 and TRBJ2-3, with D perhaps TRBD1 (6 bases). This sequence originates from a man at least 80 years old with acute or convalescent COVID-19. The CDR3: CASSSQGYTQYF. CDR3 bases: TGTGCCAGCAGCTCACAGGGATATACGCAGTATTTT.